Listed here are 18 T cell receptor beta chains from one sample, sequenced in a study of vaccination and CD4 T cells after COVID-19. Documented treatment: approximately 10-day PBMC culture with coronavirus spike peptide pools or control peptides (ViraFEST assay). Cultured CD4+ T-cell DNA underwent Oncomine TCR Beta short-read sequencing. In TCRdb, the PCR reads were re-called with MiXCR into one record per CDR3 protein. The table records 20,000 to 30,000 distinct CDR3 sequences, roughly 42% of them present only once. Their target antigens are unknown. The sample consisted of CD4+ T cells from blood, cultured in vitro. The receptors stem from a human donor who had recovered from COVID-19.

The chain uses TRBV5-1 and TRBJ2-5, with 7 bases identical to TRBD2. The CDR3 sequence is 14 residues long. The germline gives CDR1 SGHRS, CDR2 YFSETQ. Trimming took 4 bases from V and 5 from J; bases not matched to a gene: 8. The CDR3 loop is CASSQSGVTETQYF. The CDR3 DNA sequence: TGCGCCAGCAGCCAGAGCGGGGTCACGGAGACCCAGTACTTC.

This clonotype has more than one count but fewer than ten. The V gene is TRBV28, the J gene TRBJ1-5, with D hard to call. Germline V CDR1 and CDR2: MDHEN, SYDVKM. The CDR3 is made up of 13 amino acids. Between the trimmed V and J ends, which lost 5 bases and 2 bases, there was a span of 7 bases. In nucleotides, the CDR3 is TGTGCCAGCAGTAACAGAGGCAATCAGCCCCAGCATTTT. Encoded protein: CASSNRGNQPQHF.

The chain recombines TRBV28 with TRBJ2-3, with 9 bases aligning to TRBD2. Trimming removed 3 bases from V and 2 bases from J; junction bases left unmatched: 6. CDR3 size: 16 residues. CDR1 MDHEN and CDR2 SYDVKM come from the germline V gene. The CDR3 spells CASSFSGRPSTDTQYF. Here the CDR3 DNA reads TGTGCCAGCAGTTTCAGCGGGAGGCCTTCCACAGATACGCAGTATTTT.

This chain uses TRBV7-2 with TRBJ2-3; D is tentatively TRBD1 or TRBD2 (5 bases each). The germline V gene encodes CDR1 SGHTA and CDR2 FQGNSA. This CDR3 region has 14 residues. Trimming pared 1 base from V and 1 base from J, leaving 6 bases between. CDR3 bases: TGTGCCAGCAGCTTAGTGGGGGGCACAGATACGCAGTATTTT. It translates to CASSLVGGTDTQYF.

A few counts support this clonotype. The chain uses TRBV4-1 and TRBJ2-5; maybe TRBD1 (5 bases). Trimming cost V 0 bases and J 0 bases, with 11 bases left between them. Germline loops: CDR1 MGHRA, CDR2 YSYEKL. This CDR3 comprises 16 residues. The CDR3 DNA sequence: TGCGCCAGCAGCCAAGAACCCTCAGGGCACCAAGAGACCCAGTACTTC. As protein: CASSQEPSGHQETQYF.

The V gene is TRBV2, the J gene TRBJ1-2; the match to TRBD1 covers 8 bases. The CDR3 extends over 15 amino acids. Germline V gene lookup returns CDR1 SNHLY and CDR2 FYNNEI. Trimming removed 5 bases from V and 1 base from J; junction bases left unmatched: 6. The CDR3 coding sequence is TGTGCCAGCAGTACGGACAGGGACCTTAACTATGGCTACACCTTC. It specifies CASSTDRDLNYGYTF.

The gene calls are TRBV28 and TRBJ1-5; D ambiguous. Germline V gene lookup returns CDR1 MDHEN and CDR2 SYDVKM. V was clipped by 3 bases and J by 4 bases, with 13 bases between them. The CDR3 length is 15 residues. For the CDR3, the DNA is TGTGCCAGCAGTTTTATGGGGATTGGGAATCAGCCCCAGCATTTT. Translating gives CASSFMGIGNQPQHF.

This rearrangement joins TRBV7-9 to TRBJ2-3; D may be TRBD2 (5 bases). The CDR3 length is 13 residues. Looked up from germline, CDR1 is SEHNR and CDR2 is FQNEAQ (reference sequence). Trimming took off 5 bases at V and 2 bases at J, with 8 bases between the two ends. The CDR3 DNA follows: TGTGCCAGCAGCCAAGCGGTCACAGATACGCAGTATTTT. It codes for CASSQAVTDTQYF.

This clonotype was detected only once. The chain has TRBV28 and TRBJ1-3; 8 bases fit TRBD1. In germline, CDR1 is MDHEN, CDR2 SYDVKM. J gave up 4 bases and V 9 bases, and 11 bases lay outside the gene matches. The CDR3 is 15 amino acids. As DNA, the CDR3 is TGTGCCAGTTCGAGTCAGGGGGCGGGGGGAAACACCATATATTTT. Translating it yields CASSSQGAGGNTIYF. The complete variable domain, with remaining parts taken from reference TRBV28 and TRBJ1-3, reads DVKVTQSSRYLVKRTGEKVFLECVQDMDHENMFWYRQDPGLGLRLIYFSYDVKMKEKGDIPEGYSVSREKKERFSLILESASTNQTSMYLCASSSQGAGGNTIYFGEGSWLTVV.

The chain has TRBV28 and TRBJ2-2, with 7 bases aligning to TRBD2. J was trimmed by 3 bases and V by 3 bases; bases with no gene match: 1. The germline gives CDR1 MDHEN, CDR2 SYDVKM. The CDR3 is 14 residues long. The CDR3 sequence: CASSLGGYTGELFF. In nucleotides, the CDR3 is TGTGCCAGCAGTTTGGGGGGGTACACCGGGGAGCTGTTTTTT.

This clonotype appeared a few times. V is TRBV6-2 or TRBV6-3 and J is TRBJ2-7; D is perhaps TRBD1 (6 bases). CDR1 is MNHEY, CDR2 SVGEGT, per germline. CDR3 length: 13 amino acids. Trimming took 0 bases from V and 10 from J, leaving 13 bases between them. This CDR3 is CASSYSGADGQYF. The CDR3 region has the DNA TGTGCCAGCAGTTACTCGGGGGCCGACGGACAGTACTTC.

The rearrangement joins TRBV20-1 to TRBJ2-7; a weak D match, TRBD1 (6 bases). The germline V gene has CDR1 DFQATT and CDR2 SNEGSKA (reference sequence). V lost 6 bases to trimming and J lost 2 bases, with 14 bases between them. The CDR3 consists of 13 residues. CDR3 sequence (DNA): TGCAGTGCCAGTCGTCCAGGGGCCTACGAGCAGTACTTC. Protein sequence: CSASRPGAYEQYF.

The rearrangement uses TRBV20-1 and TRBJ2-7; D is unclear. Trimming stripped 2 bases from V and 3 bases from J, with 11 bases between. Germline values: CDR1 DFQATT, CDR2 SNEGSKA (reference sequence). The CDR3 consists of 13 residues. The CDR3 is CSARRSGLYEQYF. The CDR3 DNA sequence: TGCAGTGCTAGACGGTCTGGCCTCTACGAGCAGTACTTC.

The rearrangement joins TRBV2 to TRBJ2-6, with D hard to call. Germline CDR1 reads SNHLY; CDR2 reads FYNNEI. The CDR3 covers 14 residues. V was cut by 8 bases and J by 0 bases, with 8 bases left in between. The CDR3 spells CASGQDSGANVLTF. CDR3 nucleotide sequence: TGTGCCAGCGGTCAGGACTCTGGGGCCAACGTCCTGACTTTC.

The J gene is TRBJ1-6, the V gene TRBV4-3, with a weak D call TRBD1 (6 bases). Trimming took off 4 bases at V and 7 bases at J, with 11 bases between the two ends. CDR1 and CDR2 (germline): LGHNA, YSLEER. The CDR3 runs to 14 residues. CDR3 sequence: CASSPLRGNSPLHF. CDR3 DNA sequence: TGCGCCAGCAGCCCATTAAGGGGGAATTCACCCCTCCACTTT.

This clonotype occurred a few times. V and J are TRBV6-5 and TRBJ2-1; TRBD2 matches 9 bases. J gave up 6 bases and V 2 bases, and 2 bases lay outside the gene matches. This CDR3 is 14 amino acids long. Germline assignment: CDR1 MNHEY and CDR2 SVGAGI. The CDR3 bases are TGTGCCAGCAGTTACGGCGGGGGGGCCAATGAGCAGTTCTTC. This gives the protein CASSYGGGANEQFF.

This chain connects TRBV12-3 or TRBV12-4 to TRBJ2-1, with D maybe TRBD2 (6 bases). This CDR3 has 17 residues. V lost 8 bases, J lost 2 bases, and 22 bases lay in between. CDR3 DNA sequence: TGTGCCAGCCACCTTTACGGGAGAGGGCCTACCTACAATGAGCAGTTCTTC. Translation: CASHLYGRGPTYNEQFF.

The chain uses TRBV20-1 and TRBJ2-7, with TRBD2 matching 8 bases. The V and J ends lost 1 base and 5 bases, in that order; junction bases with no gene match: 13. The CDR3 has 16 amino acids. From germline, CDR1 is DFQATT and CDR2 SNEGSKA (reference sequence). CDR3 nucleotide sequence: TGCAGTGCTAGAGCAGGGGTGGGAGCGGGAGCCCACGAGCAGTACTTC. Translating it yields CSARAGVGAGAHEQYF.